This T cell receptor (beta chain) derives from a study of human T cells and chemical hapten exposure. The study, taken as a whole, reports: Unchanged with DPC sensitization were TCRs above 1 in 1000 frequency.

TCRdb reprocessed the RACE reads with MiXCR, giving one entry per CDR3 protein. The profile shows 120,000 or so distinct CDR3 sequences, roughly 12% of them singletons. This clonotype was counted between two and nine times. The antigen is undetermined. The time point denotes: patch test 3, about 24 weeks after DPC sensitization. Treatment given: therapeutic diphenylcyclopropenone sensitization with weekly scalp DPC. This clonotype originated in a woman between 50 and 59 years old with alopecia areata. Some clones in this sample may be carry-over from other donors' samples. Specimen: whole blood, collected in connection with sensitization to the hapten diphenylcyclopropenone (DPC).

The CDR3 nucleotides are TGTGCCACCAGTCAGGGACAGGCGCGAAACACCGGGGAGCTGTTTTTT. Protein: CATSQGQARNTGELFF. The genes are TRBV24-1 and TRBJ2-2; 8 bases align to TRBD1. Germline loops: CDR1 KGHDR, CDR2 SFDVKD. The CDR3 length is 16 residues. J gave up 2 bases and V 6 bases, and 7 bases lay outside the gene matches.